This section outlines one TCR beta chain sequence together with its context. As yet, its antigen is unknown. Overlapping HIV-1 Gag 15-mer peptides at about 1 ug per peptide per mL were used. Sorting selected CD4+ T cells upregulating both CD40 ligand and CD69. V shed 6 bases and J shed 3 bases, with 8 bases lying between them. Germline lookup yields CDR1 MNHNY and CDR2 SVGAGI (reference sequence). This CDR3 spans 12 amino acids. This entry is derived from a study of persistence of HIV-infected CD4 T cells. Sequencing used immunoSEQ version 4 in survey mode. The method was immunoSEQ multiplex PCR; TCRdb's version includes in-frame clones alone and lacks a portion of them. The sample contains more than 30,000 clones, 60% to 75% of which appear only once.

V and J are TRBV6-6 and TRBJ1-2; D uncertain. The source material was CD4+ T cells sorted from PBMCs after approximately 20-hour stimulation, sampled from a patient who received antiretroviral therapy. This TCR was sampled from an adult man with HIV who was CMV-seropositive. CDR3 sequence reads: CASRDFDYGYTF. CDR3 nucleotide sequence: TGTGCCAGCAGAGATTTTGACTATGGCTACACCTTC.